The clone carrying this TCR beta chain turned up a few times. Its antigen remains unknown. Clones were read by immunoSEQ multiplex PCR, and TCRdb kept only the in-frame ones, dropping some. The data show about 21,000 clones, 76% seen once. The data derive from a study of CD4 T cells in relation to SARS-CoV-2 and coronaviruses. Overall study context: After approximately 10 days of antigen culture, PBMC TCR beta CDR3s were sequenced. No peptide or an HIV-1 Nef peptide pool served as negative control.

Germline V gene data show CDR1 as MGHRA and CDR2 as YSYEKL. The CDR3 contains 15 residues. Trimming cost V 3 bases and J 7 bases; bases outside gene matches: 9. Unexposed donor CD4+ T cells date from 2011-2018, before the COVID-19 pandemic. Isolation of CD4+ T cells took place after around 11 days in culture. Cells permitting, SARS-CoV-2 S/N and four cold-coronavirus spikes were tested on unexposed-donor CD4+ T cells. Some 1.9 million PBMCs per well were cultured with around 9.9 IU/ml IL-2. The sequenced sample consisted of CD4+ T cells from PBMCs, cultured in vitro. The genes are TRBV4-1 and TRBJ2-1; TRBD2 aligns across 7 bases. This TCR derives from a human donor in good health. The CDR3 spells CASSHGLDPSNEQFF. The CDR3 DNA reads TGCGCCAGCAGCCACGGACTAGATCCCTCGAATGAGCAGTTCTTC.